Listed here are 18 T cell receptor beta chains from one sample, sequenced in a study of T cell responses to AZD1222 COVID-19 vaccine. The assay was immunoSEQ multiplex PCR, and TCRdb's table has in-frame clones only and misses some. The sample carries 200,000 to 250,000 clones, about 92% recorded once. This specimen consisted of peripheral blood, obtained on day 0 of MenACWY control vaccination. The receptors originated from an adult in good health.

The CDR3 DNA reads as TGTGCCAGCAGCTTGGGGCTCACAGATACGCAGTATTTT. As protein: CASSLGLTDTQYF. This chain joins TRBV7-8 and TRBJ2-3; D may be TRBD1 (5 bases). The germline gives CDR1 SGHVS, CDR2 FQNEAQ. The CDR3 has 13 residues. Trimming stripped 3 bases from V and 2 bases from J, with 6 bases between.

The rearrangement joins TRBV5-4 to TRBJ1-2, with 8 bases lining up with TRBD1. This CDR3 is built from 14 residues. The J segment lost 4 bases and the V segment lost 2 bases, leaving 4 bases of the junction unmatched. Per germline, CDR1 SGHNT and CDR2 YYREEE (reference sequence). CDR3 in amino acids: CASSFRGLGYGYTF. DNA of the CDR3: TGTGCCAGCAGCTTCAGGGGGCTAGGCTATGGCTACACCTTC.

This clone has a handful of counts. The genes are TRBV19 and TRBJ1-5; possible D gene TRBD1, 6 bases. The CDR3 contains 13 residues. Germline V gives CDR1 LNHDA, CDR2 SQIVND (reference sequence). The V and J ends lost 6 bases and 4 bases respectively, with 10 bases between them. In nucleotides, the CDR3 is TGTGCCAGTAGCCGGACAGCAAATCAGCCCCAGCATTTT. Translating it yields CASSRTANQPQHF.

V is TRBV2 and J is TRBJ1-1, with D maybe TRBD1 (5 bases). Germline loops: CDR1 SNHLY, CDR2 FYNNEI. The CDR3 has 13 amino acids. Deletions cut 8 bases from V and 6 bases from J, with 16 bases between. The CDR3 DNA reads as TGTGCCAGCCCGGATCAGGGTCCTTCTGAAGCTTTCTTT. Its translation is CASPDQGPSEAFF.

With regard to this clone: This sample includes further DNA sequences coding for the same CDR3. The rearrangement joins TRBV11-2 to TRBJ2-2; D is perhaps TRBD2 (5 bases). Trimming shortened V by 5 bases and J by 1 base, and 8 bases separated the two germline ends. Per germline, CDR1 SGHAT and CDR2 FQNNGV. This CDR3 is 14 amino acids long. The CDR3 sequence: CASSRTRNTGELFF. Written as DNA, the CDR3 is TGTGCCAGCAGCAGAACTAGGAACACCGGGGAGCTGTTTTTT.

The chain recombines TRBV4-1 with TRBJ2-1, with a weak D call TRBD1 (6 bases). This CDR3 is built from 17 residues. V was trimmed by 3 bases and J by 5 bases, leaving 20 bases between them. CDR1 is MGHRA, CDR2 YSYEKL, per germline. The CDR3 sequence is CASSHPRARGTHNEQFF. Written as DNA, the CDR3 is TGCGCCAGCAGCCACCCGAGAGCCAGGGGAACCCACAATGAGCAGTTCTTC.

The rearrangement links TRBV12-3 or TRBV12-4 to TRBJ2-7; TRBD1 matches at 7 bases. This CDR3 comprises 13 residues. V trimming: 3 bases; J trimming: 6 bases; junction bases outside the gene matches: 5. The CDR3 reads CASSFGTAGEQYF. The CDR3 nucleotides are TGTGCCAGCAGTTTCGGGACAGCCGGCGAGCAGTACTTC.

V usage is TRBV30 and J usage is TRBJ2-1, with D possibly being TRBD1 or TRBD2 (6 bases each). Trimming took 1 base from V and 2 from J, leaving 9 bases between them. Per the germline V gene, CDR1 is GTSNPN and CDR2 is SVGIG (reference sequence). This CDR3 contains 14 residues. Here the CDR3 reads CAWSAGGPYNEQFF. The CDR3 DNA is TGTGCCTGGAGTGCTGGGGGGCCCTACAATGAGCAGTTCTTC.

The chain combines TRBV5-1 with TRBJ2-3; 8 bases are shared with TRBD2. The germline V gene has CDR1 SGHRS and CDR2 YFSETQ. The length of the CDR3 is 16 residues. V shed 0 bases, J shed 4 bases, and the junction held 7 bases outside the gene matches. Here the CDR3 DNA reads TGCGCCAGCAGCTTGGGGAGCGGGGGAGGTTCAGATACGCAGTATTTT. It codes for CASSLGSGGGSDTQYF.

The chain couples TRBV2 to TRBJ1-1; no clear D. Trimming cost V 6 bases and J 5 bases, with 7 bases left between them. The CDR3 sequence is 11 residues long. Germline lookup yields CDR1 SNHLY and CDR2 FYNNEI. The chain's CDR3 is CASSPWTEAFF. CDR3 in DNA: TGTGCCAGCAGCCCTTGGACTGAAGCTTTCTTT.

DNA for the CDR3: TGTGCCAGCAGCCTGCGACTAGCGGGGGGACTAGGGACTTTAAATGAGCAGTTCTTC. The encoded protein is CASSLRLAGGLGTLNEQFF. The chain has TRBV7-2 and TRBJ2-1; 13 nucleotides match TRBD2. Germline CDR1 SGHTA, CDR2 FQGNSA. This CDR3 is built from 19 residues. The V gene end was trimmed by 5 bases and the J gene end by 7 bases; junction bases not matched to a gene: 17.

The V gene is TRBV30, the J gene TRBJ1-3; D remains unclear. Germline V CDR1 and CDR2: GTSNPN, SVGIG (reference sequence). This CDR3 region has 13 residues. Trimming left V 8 bases short and J 4 bases short, with 15 bases between. In nucleotides, the CDR3 is TGTGCCGGAGACCGGGCCCAAGGAAACACCATATATTTT. Translation: CAGDRAQGNTIYF.

This clone was seen once. The CDR3 loop is CASSLAAGGYEQYF. CDR3 DNA sequence: TGTGCCAGCAGCTTAGCTGCAGGGGGCTACGAGCAGTACTTC. The chain uses TRBV7-2 and TRBJ2-7; TRBD1 matches 7 bases. Germline V lookup: CDR1 SGHTA, CDR2 FQGNSA. The trim removed 0 bases at V and 3 bases at J, leaving 2 bases unmatched. This CDR3 comprises 14 residues.

This chain uses TRBV7-8 with TRBJ1-1; the D gene is possibly TRBD1 (6 bases). V dropped 5 bases and J dropped 2 bases, with 12 bases sitting between them. This CDR3 region has 14 residues. Looked up from germline, CDR1 is SGHVS and CDR2 is FQNEAQ. The CDR3 reads CASSGVGGNTEAFF. DNA for the CDR3: TGTGCCAGCAGCGGGGTCGGGGGCAACACTGAAGCTTTCTTT. The full variable domain, its missing parts supplied by reference TRBV7-8 and TRBJ1-1, is GAGVSQSPRYKVAKRGQDVALRCDPISGHVSLFWYQQALGQGPEFLTYFQNEAQLDKSGLPSDRFFAERPEGSVSTLKIQRTQQEDSAVYLCASSGVGGNTEAFFGQGTRLTVV.

The chain recombines TRBV6-5 with TRBJ1-6; D might be TRBD1 (5 bases). Germline CDR1 is MNHEY and CDR2 is SVGAGI. The CDR3 has 13 amino acids. The V end was cut by 7 bases, the J end by 10 bases, with 14 bases between. The CDR3 is CASTRFRDSPLHF. CDR3 sequence (DNA): TGTGCCAGCACACGGTTCAGGGACTCACCCCTCCACTTT.

The rearrangement links TRBV28 to TRBJ2-7; D is tentatively TRBD1 or TRBD2 (5 bases each). The V end was cut by 4 bases, the J end by 2 bases, with 24 bases between. CDR1 is MDHEN and CDR2 is SYDVKM in the germline V gene. This CDR3 has 18 amino acids. The chain's CDR3 is CASSYLVGDLISPYEQYF. The CDR3 DNA reads as TGTGCCAGCAGTTACTTAGTAGGGGACCTTATTAGTCCCTACGAGCAGTACTTC.

The CDR3 is CASSMGTGTGGWQPQHF. CDR3 nucleotides: TGTGCCAGTAGTATGGGGACCGGGACAGGGGGTTGGCAGCCCCAGCATTTT. The V gene is TRBV19, the J gene TRBJ1-5; TRBD1 matches 11 bases. The CDR3 is 17 amino acids. Germline trimming cut 3 bases from V and 7 bases from J; bases unmatched to any gene: 11. The germline gives CDR1 LNHDA, CDR2 SQIVND (reference sequence).

The chain is built from TRBV5-4 and TRBJ1-4; D not certain. The CDR3 extends over 12 amino acids. Looked up from germline, CDR1 is SGHNT and CDR2 is YYREEE (reference sequence). V was pared by 1 base and J by 6 bases, with 4 bases between. The CDR3 is CASSLSDEKLFF. The CDR3 region has the DNA TGTGCCAGCAGCTTGTCAGATGAAAAACTGTTTTTT.